These 6 T cell receptor beta chains were all obtained from the same sample, sequenced in a study of blood T cell repertoires in COVID-19. Profiled with immunoSEQ multiplex PCR; TCRdb holds only in-frame clones, not every one. This sample has 130,000 or so clones, with around 80% found just once. The sample comprised peripheral blood. These TCRs come from a woman aged 60-75 years with acute or convalescent COVID-19.

The V call is TRBV12-5, the J call TRBJ2-5; 7 bases agree with TRBD1. J gave up 5 bases and V 1 base, and 7 bases lay outside the gene matches. The germline gives CDR1 LGHNT, CDR2 FRNRAP. The CDR3 is 15 residues long. CDR3 DNA: TGTGCTAGTGGTTTGGGACGGGACAGAGTGGAGACCCAGTACTTC. This codes for CASGLGRDRVETQYF. The full variable domain, its missing parts supplied by reference TRBV12-5 and TRBJ2-5, is DARVTQTPRHKVTEMGQEVTMRCQPILGHNTVFWYRQTMMQGLELLAYFRNRAPLDDSGMPKDRFSAEMPDATLATLKIQPSEPRDSAVYFCASGLGRDRVETQYFGPGTRLLVL.

The chain combines TRBV11-2 with TRBJ1-5; possible D gene TRBD1, 5 bases. This CDR3 has 12 residues. V was clipped by 5 bases and J by 9 bases, with 11 bases between them. In germline, CDR1 is SGHAT, CDR2 FQNNGV. CDR3 protein: CASSRGGTPQHF. The CDR3 nucleotides read TGTGCCAGCAGCCGGGGGGGTACGCCCCAGCATTTT. Full variable domain (outside the CDR3, taken from reference TRBV11-2 and TRBJ1-5): EAGVAQSPRYKIIEKRQSVAFWCNPISGHATLYWYQQILGQGPKLLIQFQNNGVVDDSQLPKDRFSAERLKGVDSTLKIQPAKLEDSAVYLCASSRGGTPQHFGDGTRLSIL.

As for this clone: It is unclear where the CDR3 begins or ends on the DNA, so no DNA is shown, and the CDR3 is as TCRdb lists it. This chain links TRBV6-6 with TRBJ1-5; no check of the table's D call, TRBD1, against the DNA was made. The CDR3 has 15 residues if both end residues are counted. Looked up from germline, CDR1 is MNHNY and CDR2 is SVGAGI (reference sequence). The CDR3 sequence: CASSFFGQEFSPQHF.

V and J are TRBV5-1 and TRBJ2-2; the match to TRBD1 covers 7 bases. The CDR3 covers 15 residues. Trimming at V came to 4 bases and at J to 1 base, leaving 4 bases not matched to a gene. In germline, CDR1 is SGHRS, CDR2 YFSETQ. CDR3 nucleotide sequence: TGCGCCAGCAGCCCCGACAGGGTGAACACCGGGGAGCTGTTTTTT. Translated, it gives CASSPDRVNTGELFF.

This chain uses TRBV24-1 with TRBJ1-2; 8 bases are shared with TRBD1. The CDR3 has 15 amino acids. V lost 3 bases to trimming and J lost 4 bases; unmatched junction nucleotides: 6. Germline V gives CDR1 KGHDR, CDR2 SFDVKD. The chain's CDR3 is CATSDAGQASYGYTF. The CDR3 coding sequence is TGTGCCACCAGTGATGCGGGACAGGCTTCCTATGGCTACACCTTC.

The chain employs TRBV11-2 and TRBJ2-5; TRBD1 is a possible D gene (5 bases). The V and J ends lost 5 bases and 2 bases respectively, with 15 bases between them. Looked up from germline, CDR1 is SGHAT and CDR2 is FQNNGV. The CDR3 length is 15 residues. CDR3 DNA sequence: TGTGCCAGCAGCCGGAGATTAGGGGCGCAAGAGACCCAGTACTTC. As protein: CASSRRLGAQETQYF.